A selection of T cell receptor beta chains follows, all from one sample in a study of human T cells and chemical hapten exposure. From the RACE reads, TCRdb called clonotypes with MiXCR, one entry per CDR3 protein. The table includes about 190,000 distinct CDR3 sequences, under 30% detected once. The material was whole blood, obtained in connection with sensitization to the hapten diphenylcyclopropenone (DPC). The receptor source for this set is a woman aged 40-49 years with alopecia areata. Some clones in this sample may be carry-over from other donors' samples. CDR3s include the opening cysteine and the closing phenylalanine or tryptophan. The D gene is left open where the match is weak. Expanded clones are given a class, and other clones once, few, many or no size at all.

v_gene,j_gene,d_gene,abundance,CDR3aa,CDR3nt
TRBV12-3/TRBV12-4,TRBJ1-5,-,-,CASSPEGDWNQPQHF,TGTGCCAGCAGCCCCGAAGGGGATTGGAATCAGCCCCAGCATTTT
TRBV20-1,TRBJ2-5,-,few,CSARPLAPYIDQETQYF,TGCAGTGCTAGACCTCTGGCGCCCTACATAGACCAAGAGACCCAGTACTTC
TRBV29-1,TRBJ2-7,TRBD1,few,CSARRPGQGYEQYF,TGCAGCGCAAGACGCCCGGGACAGGGTTACGAGCAGTACTTC
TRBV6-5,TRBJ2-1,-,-,CAPTQVWLRGGQFF,TGTGCCCCTACCCAGGTTTGGCTGAGGGGTGGGCAGTTCTTC
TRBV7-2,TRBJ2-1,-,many,CASSPQVEQFF,TGTGCCAGCAGCCCACAGGTTGAGCAGTTCTTC
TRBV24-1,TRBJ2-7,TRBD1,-,CATSDRTGSSYEQYF,TGTGCCACCAGTGATCGGACAGGTAGCTCCTACGAGCAGTACTTC
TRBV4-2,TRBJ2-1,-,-,CASSPGPNHEQFF,TGTGCCAGCAGCCCAGGACCAAATCATGAGCAGTTCTTC
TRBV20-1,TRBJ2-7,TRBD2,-,CSARVSGRPTEQYF,TGCAGTGCTAGGGTTAGCGGGAGGCCCACCGAGCAGTACTTC
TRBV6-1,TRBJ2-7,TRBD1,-,CASSQPGTGTYEQYF,TGTGCCAGCAGCCAACCCGGGACAGGGACCTACGAGCAGTACTTC
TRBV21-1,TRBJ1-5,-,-,CASSKGAPTPNQPQHF,TGTGCCAGCAGCAAAGGGGCACCTACTCCCAATCAGCCCCAGCATTTT
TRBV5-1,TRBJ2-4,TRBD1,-,CASSPQGAGNIQYF,TGCGCCAGCAGCCCTCAGGGGGCTGGAAACATTCAGTACTTC
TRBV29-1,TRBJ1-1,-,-,CSAFPQGFTEAFF,TGCAGCGCTTTCCCACAGGGTTTCACTGAAGCTTTCTTT
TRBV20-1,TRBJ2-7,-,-,CSARPLAFSYEQYF,TGCAGTGCTAGGCCTCTAGCGTTCTCCTACGAGCAGTACTTC
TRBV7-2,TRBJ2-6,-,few,CASSLGFSGANVLTF,TGTGCCAGCAGCTTAGGGTTCTCTGGGGCCAACGTCCTGACTTTC
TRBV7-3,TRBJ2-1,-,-,CASSAINNEQFF,TGTGCCAGCAGCGCCATAAACAATGAGCAGTTCTTC
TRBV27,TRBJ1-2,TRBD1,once,CASRGTGLEGYTF,TGTGCCAGTCGGGGGACAGGTCTGGAGGGCTACACCTTC
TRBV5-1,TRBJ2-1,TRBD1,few,CASSLRTGVDEQFF,TGCGCCAGCAGCTTGCGGACAGGGGTGGATGAGCAGTTCTTC
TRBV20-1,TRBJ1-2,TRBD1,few,CSASRTGRDGYTF,TGCAGTGCTTCCCGGACAGGGCGCGATGGCTACACCTTC
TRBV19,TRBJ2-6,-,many,CASSLLAVFSGANVLTF,TGTGCCAGTAGCCTCCTGGCCGTCTTCTCTGGGGCCAACGTCCTGACTTTC
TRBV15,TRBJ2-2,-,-,CATSRDEGTNTGELFF,TGTGCCACCAGCAGAGACGAGGGTACAAACACCGGGGAGCTGTTTTTT
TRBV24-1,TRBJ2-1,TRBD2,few,CATSDPGLAINEQFF,TGTGCCACCAGTGACCCGGGACTAGCAATCAATGAGCAGTTCTTC
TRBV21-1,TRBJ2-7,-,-,CASSRGQGGRMTYEQYF,TGTGCCAGCAGCAGGGGACAGGGGGGAAGGATGACCTACGAGCAGTACTTC
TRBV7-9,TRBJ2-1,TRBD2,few,CASSFWTSGRAFYNEQFF,TGTGCCAGCAGCTTCTGGACTAGCGGGAGGGCCTTCTACAATGAGCAGTTCTTC
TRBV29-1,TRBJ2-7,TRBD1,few,CSASGQGSRVEQYF,TGCAGCGCGTCTGGACAGGGGTCGAGGGTCGAGCAGTACTTC
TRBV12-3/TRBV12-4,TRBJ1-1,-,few,CASRGWNTEAFF,TGTGCCAGCCGCGGTTGGAACACTGAAGCTTTCTTT
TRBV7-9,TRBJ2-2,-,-,CASSLSTYTGELFF,TGTGCCAGCAGCTTATCTACGTACACCGGGGAGCTGTTTTTT
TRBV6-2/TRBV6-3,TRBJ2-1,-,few,CASSPRSWNEQFF,TGTGCCAGCAGTCCCCGGAGCTGGAATGAGCAGTTCTTC
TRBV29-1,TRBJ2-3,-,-,CSAEDPNRDTQYF,TGCAGCGCCGAAGACCCTAACAGGGATACGCAGTATTTT
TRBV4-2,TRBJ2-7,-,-,CASSQANRPAYEQYF,TGTGCCAGCAGCCAAGCGAATAGGCCGGCCTACGAGCAGTACTTC
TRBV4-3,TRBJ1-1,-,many,CASSLTVNTEAFF,TGCGCCAGCAGCCTGACAGTCAACACTGAAGCTTTCTTT
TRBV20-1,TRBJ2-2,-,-,CSAERANTGELFF,TGCAGTGCTGAGCGCGCGAACACCGGGGAGCTGTTTTTT
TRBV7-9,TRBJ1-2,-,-,CASSLASYLYGYTF,TGTGCCAGCAGCTTAGCTAGTTACCTCTATGGCTACACCTTC
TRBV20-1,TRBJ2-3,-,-,CSARTGRSSTDTQYF,TGCAGTGCTAGGACGGGACGAAGTAGCACAGATACGCAGTATTTT
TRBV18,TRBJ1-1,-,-,CASSRLSSGEEAFF,TGTGCCAGCTCACGGCTCTCGTCAGGGGAGGAAGCTTTCTTT
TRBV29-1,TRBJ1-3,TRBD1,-,CSVGTGGNTIYF,TGCAGCGTGGGGACAGGGGGAAACACCATATATTTT
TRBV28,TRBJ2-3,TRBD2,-,CASRGTAAGAEAQYF,TGTGCCAGCAGGGGGACGGCAGCGGGGGCTGAGGCGCAGTATTTT